This TCR beta chain was sequenced in a study of T cell repertoires in cytomegalovirus infection. Trimming took off 11 bases at V and 4 bases at J, with 15 bases between the two ends. Germline loops: CDR1 SEHNR, CDR2 FQNEAQ (reference sequence). The CDR3 is 14 residues long. This clonotype was observed a handful of times. The antigen is undetermined. MiXCR was run by TCRdb on the reads, yielding one entry per CDR3 protein. The sample shows around 430,000 distinct CDR3 sequences, about 42% of them seen only once. General observations from the study: Cumulated frequencies of public TCR beta families served to identify carriers of CMV plus the relevant HLA.

The material was cultured PBMCs, obtained from culture after CMV antigen stimulation. The receptor's source is a human donor in good health (CMV status not recorded). Some clones in this sample may be carry-over from other donors' samples. The rearrangement joins TRBV7-9 to TRBJ2-6, with D maybe TRBD2 (6 bases). This chain's CDR3 is CAAAPGEGANVLTF. The DNA for the CDR3 is TGTGCCGCGGCCCCGGGGGAGGGGGCCAACGTCCTGACTTTC.